This T cell receptor beta chain was sequenced in a study of CD8+CD57+ T cells in acquired aplastic anemia. The overall study: The average for DNA from sorted CD4+ and CD8+ cells was about 2.9 ug. The study's findings and limits: Any difference that existed in CD8+ Simpson's diversity between patients and controls was not significant.

Patients included in sequencing had previously demonstrated CD8+CD57+ cell expansion by flow cytometry. Patients uniformly had severe acquired aplastic anemia. Both TCR beta VDJ combination and CDR3 sequence profiling were carried out. Genomic DNA was the template for this profiling. MiXCR, run by TCRdb on the reads, gives a single entry per CDR3 protein. The sample includes about 150,000 distinct CDR3 sequences, approximately 52% of them seen just once. As regards this clonotype: Its antigen is not identified.

The V and J ends lost 7 bases and 3 bases respectively, with 10 bases between them. This CDR3 region has 14 residues. The germline V gene has CDR1 LNHDA and CDR2 SQIVND (reference sequence). The V call is TRBV19, the J call TRBJ1-6, with D perhaps matching TRBD1 (5 bases). The specimen sequenced was sorted CD4+, CD8+, or CD8+CD57+ T cells (not recorded which) from PBMCs. The source is a human donor with aplastic anemia. The CDR3 DNA reads as TGTGCCAGTAACCAACAGGTCTATAATTCACCCCTCCACTTT. This sequence encodes CASNQQVYNSPLHF.